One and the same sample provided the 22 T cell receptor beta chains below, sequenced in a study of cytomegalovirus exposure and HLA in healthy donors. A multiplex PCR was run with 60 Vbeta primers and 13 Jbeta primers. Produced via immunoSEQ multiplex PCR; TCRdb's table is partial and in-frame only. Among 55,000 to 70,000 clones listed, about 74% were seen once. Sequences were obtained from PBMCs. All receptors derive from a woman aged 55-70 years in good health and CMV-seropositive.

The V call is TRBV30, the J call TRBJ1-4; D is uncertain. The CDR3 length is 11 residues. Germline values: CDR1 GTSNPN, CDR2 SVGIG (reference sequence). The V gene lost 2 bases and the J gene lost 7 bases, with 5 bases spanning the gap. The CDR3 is CAWSLSEKLFF. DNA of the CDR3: TGTGCCTGGAGTCTGAGTGAAAAACTGTTTTTT.

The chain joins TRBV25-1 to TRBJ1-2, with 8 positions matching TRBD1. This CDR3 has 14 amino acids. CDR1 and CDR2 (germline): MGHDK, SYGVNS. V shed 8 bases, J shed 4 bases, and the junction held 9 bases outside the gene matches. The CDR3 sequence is CASEIGTGGYGYTF. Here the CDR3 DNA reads TGTGCCAGCGAGATCGGGACAGGAGGCTATGGCTACACCTTC.

For the CDR3, the DNA is TGTGCCAGCAGCCCGATTACAGGGATCGGGGAGCTGTTTTTT. Its protein product is CASSPITGIGELFF. This chain links TRBV7-8 with TRBJ2-2, with a weak D call TRBD1 (6 bases). This CDR3 region has 14 residues. The V and J ends lost 5 bases and 7 bases respectively, with 14 bases between them. Germline-derived CDR1 and CDR2 are SGHVS and FQNEAQ.

The CDR3 loop is CASCDGVGATEAFF. Written as DNA, the CDR3 is TGTGCCAGCTGCGACGGAGTGGGAGCCACTGAAGCTTTCTTT. V is TRBV28 and J is TRBJ1-1; D not resolved. This CDR3 spans 14 amino acids. Germline V lookup: CDR1 MDHEN, CDR2 SYDVKM. Deletions cut 8 bases from V and 4 bases from J, with 17 bases between. The whole variable domain, remainder taken from reference TRBV28 and TRBJ1-1, is DVKVTQSSRYLVKRTGEKVFLECVQDMDHENMFWYRQDPGLGLRLIYFSYDVKMKEKGDIPEGYSVSREKKERFSLILESASTNQTSMYLCASCDGVGATEAFFGQGTRLTVV.

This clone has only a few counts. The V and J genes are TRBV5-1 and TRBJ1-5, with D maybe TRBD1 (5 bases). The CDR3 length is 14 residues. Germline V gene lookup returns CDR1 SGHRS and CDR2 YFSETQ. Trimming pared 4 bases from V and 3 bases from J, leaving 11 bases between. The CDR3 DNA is TGCGCCAGCAGCGCGGGACTGCCCAATCAGCCCCAGCATTTT. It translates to CASSAGLPNQPQHF. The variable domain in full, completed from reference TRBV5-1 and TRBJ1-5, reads KAGVTQTPRYLIKTRGQQVTLSCSPISGHRSVSWYQQTPGQGLQFLFEYFSETQRNKGNFPGRFSGRQFSNSRSEMNVSTLELGDSALYLCASSAGLPNQPQHFGDGTRLSIL.

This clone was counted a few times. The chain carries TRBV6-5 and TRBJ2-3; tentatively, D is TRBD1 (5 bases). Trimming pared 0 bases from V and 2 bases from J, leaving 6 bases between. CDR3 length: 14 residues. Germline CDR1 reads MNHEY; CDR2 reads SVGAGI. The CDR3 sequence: CASSYSTVTDTQYF. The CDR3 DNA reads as TGTGCCAGCAGTTACTCGACAGTCACAGATACGCAGTATTTT.

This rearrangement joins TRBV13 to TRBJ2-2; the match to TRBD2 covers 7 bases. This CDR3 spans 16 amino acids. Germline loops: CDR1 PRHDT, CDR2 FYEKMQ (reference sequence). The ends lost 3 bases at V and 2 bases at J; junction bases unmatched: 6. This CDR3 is CASSFGLAVNTGELFF. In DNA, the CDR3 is TGTGCCAGCAGCTTTGGTCTAGCGGTTAACACCGGGGAGCTGTTTTTT.

The DNA of the CDR3 is TGTGCCAGCAGCTTGAAACAGGGGGCAAGTTTCTATGGCTACACCTTC. Translated, it gives CASSLKQGASFYGYTF. This chain connects TRBV5-6 to TRBJ1-2; 9 nucleotides agree with TRBD1. Unmatched junction bases numbered 8, after V lost 1 base and J lost 4 bases. CDR1 and CDR2 (germline): SGHDT, YYEEEE. This CDR3 is 16 amino acids long.

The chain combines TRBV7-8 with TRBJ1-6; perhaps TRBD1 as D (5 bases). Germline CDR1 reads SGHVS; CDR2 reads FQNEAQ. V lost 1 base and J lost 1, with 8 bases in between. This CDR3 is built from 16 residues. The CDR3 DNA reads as TGTGCCAGCAGCTTAGGGACAAAGTCCTATAATTCACCCCTCCACTTT. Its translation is CASSLGTKSYNSPLHF.

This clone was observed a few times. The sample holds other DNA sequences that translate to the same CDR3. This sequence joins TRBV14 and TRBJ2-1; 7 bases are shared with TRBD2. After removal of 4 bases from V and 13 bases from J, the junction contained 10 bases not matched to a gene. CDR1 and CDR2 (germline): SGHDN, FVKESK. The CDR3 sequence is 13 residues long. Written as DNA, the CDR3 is TGTGCCAGCAGCCGCGGACCAGCGGGGCAACAGTTCTTC. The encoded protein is CASSRGPAGQQFF.

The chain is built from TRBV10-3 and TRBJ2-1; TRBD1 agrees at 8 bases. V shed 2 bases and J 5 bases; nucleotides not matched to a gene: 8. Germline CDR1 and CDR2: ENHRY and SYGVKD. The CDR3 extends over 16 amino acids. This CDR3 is CAISEQGQGAHNEQFF. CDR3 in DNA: TGTGCCATCAGTGAGCAAGGACAGGGCGCCCACAATGAGCAGTTCTTC.

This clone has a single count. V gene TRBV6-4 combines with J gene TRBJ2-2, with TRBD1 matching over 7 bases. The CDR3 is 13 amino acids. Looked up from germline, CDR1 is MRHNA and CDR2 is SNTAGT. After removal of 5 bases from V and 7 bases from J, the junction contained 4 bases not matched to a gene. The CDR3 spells CASSPRGNGELFF. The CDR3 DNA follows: TGTGCCAGCAGTCCCAGGGGGAACGGGGAGCTGTTTTTT.

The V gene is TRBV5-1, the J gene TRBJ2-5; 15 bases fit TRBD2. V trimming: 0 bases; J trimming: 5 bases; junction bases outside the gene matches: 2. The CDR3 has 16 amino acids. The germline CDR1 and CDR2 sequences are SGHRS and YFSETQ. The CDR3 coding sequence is TGCGCCAGCAGCTTGGCGGGGACTAGCGGGGGGGAGACCCAGTACTTC. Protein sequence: CASSLAGTSGGETQYF.

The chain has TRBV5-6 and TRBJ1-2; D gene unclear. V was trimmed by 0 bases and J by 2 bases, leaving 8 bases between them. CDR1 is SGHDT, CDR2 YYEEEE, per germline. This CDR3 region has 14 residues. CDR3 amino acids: CASSLEGRNYGYTF. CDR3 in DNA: TGTGCCAGCAGCTTGGAAGGGAGGAACTATGGCTACACCTTC.

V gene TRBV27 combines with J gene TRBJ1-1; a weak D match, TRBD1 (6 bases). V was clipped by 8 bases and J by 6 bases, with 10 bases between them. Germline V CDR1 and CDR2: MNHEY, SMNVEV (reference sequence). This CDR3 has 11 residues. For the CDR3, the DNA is TGTGCCAGCGAACAGGGTTCTGAAGCTTTCTTT. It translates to CASEQGSEAFF.

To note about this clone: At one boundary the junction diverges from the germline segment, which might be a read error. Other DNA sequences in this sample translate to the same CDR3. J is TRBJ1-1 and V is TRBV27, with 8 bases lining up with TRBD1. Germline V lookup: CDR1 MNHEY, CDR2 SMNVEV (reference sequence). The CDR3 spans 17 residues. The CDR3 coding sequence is TGTGCGAGCAGCCCCGGACAGGGACGTGCCGTGAACACTGAAGCTTTCTTT. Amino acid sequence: CASSPGQGRAVNTEAFF.

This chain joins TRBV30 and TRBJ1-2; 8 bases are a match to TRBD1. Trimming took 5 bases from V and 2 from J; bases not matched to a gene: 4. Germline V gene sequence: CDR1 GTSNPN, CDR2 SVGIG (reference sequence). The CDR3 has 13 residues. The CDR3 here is CAWDTGGNYGYTF. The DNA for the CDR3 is TGTGCCTGGGATACAGGGGGAAACTATGGCTACACCTTC.

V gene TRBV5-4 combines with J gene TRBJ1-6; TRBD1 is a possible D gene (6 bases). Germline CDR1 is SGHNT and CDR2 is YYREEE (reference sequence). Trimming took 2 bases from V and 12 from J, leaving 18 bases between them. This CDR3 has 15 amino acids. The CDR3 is CASSFGLQGGLPLHF. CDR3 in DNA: TGTGCCAGCAGCTTTGGGCTCCAAGGGGGTTTACCCCTCCACTTT. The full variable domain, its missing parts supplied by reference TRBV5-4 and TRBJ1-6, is ETGVTQSPTHLIKTRGQQVTLRCSSQSGHNTVSWYQQALGQGPQFIFQYYREEENGRGNFPPRFSGLQFPNYSSELNVNALELDDSALYLCASSFGLQGGLPLHFGNGTRLTVT.

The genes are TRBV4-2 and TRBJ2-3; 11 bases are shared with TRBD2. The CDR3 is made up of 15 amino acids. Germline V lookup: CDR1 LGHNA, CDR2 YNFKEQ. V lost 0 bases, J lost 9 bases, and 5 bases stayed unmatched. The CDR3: CASSQDLLAGGTQYF. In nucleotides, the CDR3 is TGTGCCAGCAGCCAAGATTTGCTAGCGGGAGGAACGCAGTATTTT.

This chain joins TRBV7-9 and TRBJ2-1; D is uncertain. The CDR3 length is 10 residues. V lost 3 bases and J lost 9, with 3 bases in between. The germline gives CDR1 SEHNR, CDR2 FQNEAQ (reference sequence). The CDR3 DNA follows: TGTGCCAGCAGCTTCGGTGAGCAGTTCTTC. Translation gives CASSFGEQFF.

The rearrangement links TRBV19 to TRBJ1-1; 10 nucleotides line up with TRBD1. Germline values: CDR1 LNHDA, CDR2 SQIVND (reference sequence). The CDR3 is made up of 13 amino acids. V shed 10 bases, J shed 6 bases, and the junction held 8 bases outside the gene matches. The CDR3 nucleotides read TGTGCCACCGGGGACAGGGGCAAACCTGAAGCTTTCTTT. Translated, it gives CATGDRGKPEAFF.

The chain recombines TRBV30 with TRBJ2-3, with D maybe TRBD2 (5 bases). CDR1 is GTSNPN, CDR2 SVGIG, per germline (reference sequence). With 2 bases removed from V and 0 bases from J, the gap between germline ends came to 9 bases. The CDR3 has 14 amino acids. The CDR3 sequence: CAWSLSDSTDTQYF. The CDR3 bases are TGTGCCTGGAGTCTTAGCGATAGCACAGATACGCAGTATTTT.